A single sample gave rise to the 24 T cell receptor beta chains below, sequenced in a study of regulatory T cells in long-lasting Graves disease. Both iRepertoire HTBI primers and Arm-PCR of CDR3 regions were used to build the TCR beta libraries. MiXCR, run by TCRdb on the multiplex PCR reads, gives a single entry per CDR3 protein. The sample holds roughly 500,000 distinct CDR3 sequences, about 13% seen once. Regarding time point: newly diagnosed GD, antithyroid drugs for less than 3 months. The TCR library used RNA extracted from PBMCs. These data were also filed under a second study, of T cells in Graves' hyperthyroidism and ophthalmopathy.

This specimen was peripheral blood mononuclear cells (PBMCs), taken at new diagnosis, from a patient treated with antithyroid drugs. These receptors originate from a man younger than 45 with Graves disease.

This clonotype was seen repeatedly, ten times or more. The J gene is TRBJ1-6, the V gene TRBV2; D may be TRBD1 (6 bases). The V and J ends lost 0 bases and 13 bases respectively, with 16 bases between them. Germline V CDR1 and CDR2: SNHLY, FYNNEI. CDR3 length: 15 residues. The CDR3 DNA reads TGTGCCAGCAGTGAAGCACAGGGAGCAGGAGTGCCCCTCCACTTT. This translates into CASSEAQGAGVPLHF.

The V call is TRBV5-5, the J call TRBJ2-5; D may be TRBD2 (6 bases). There are 14 residues in the CDR3. CDR1 is SGHKS and CDR2 is YYEKEE in the germline V gene (reference sequence). Trimming took 4 bases from V and 9 from J, leaving 19 bases between them. The CDR3 sequence: CASSITGTLEAQYF. Here the CDR3 DNA reads TGTGCCAGCAGCATCACCGGGACTCTTGAGGCCCAGTACTTC.

This clonotype was seen repeatedly, ten times or more. The V call is TRBV20-1, the J call TRBJ2-7, with 8 bases that match TRBD2. Germline CDR1 is DFQATT and CDR2 is SNEGSKA (reference sequence). The CDR3 is made up of 15 amino acids. V trimming: 3 bases; J trimming: 1 base; junction bases outside the gene matches: 8. The CDR3 DNA sequence: TGCAGTGCTAGTTATCGCGGGAGGCCTTCCTACGAGCAGTACTTC. Translated: CSASYRGRPSYEQYF.

In its sample, this clonotype was seen many times. The rearrangement uses TRBV27 and TRBJ2-3; D not certain. CDR1 is MNHEY and CDR2 is SMNVEV in the germline V gene (reference sequence). This CDR3 has 13 amino acids. The germline V and J ends were trimmed by 6 bases and 4 bases, with 11 bases remaining between them. The CDR3 nucleotides read TGTGCCAGCAGCTATCTGGGATCAGATACGCAGTATTTT. It is translated as CASSYLGSDTQYF.

This clonotype was seen repeatedly, ten times or more. The CDR3 reads CASSLVAGFTANDNEQFF. The CDR3 DNA sequence: TGCGCCAGCAGCTTGGTGGCCGGTTTTACGGCCAACGACAATGAGCAGTTCTTC. The rearrangement links TRBV5-1 to TRBJ2-1; no reliable D call. Looked up from germline, CDR1 is SGHRS and CDR2 is YFSETQ. Between the trimmed V and J ends, which lost 0 bases and 5 bases, there was a span of 21 bases. CDR3 size: 18 residues. Full variable domain (rest looked up from reference TRBV5-1 and TRBJ2-1): KAGVTQTPRYLIKTRGQQVTLSCSPISGHRSVSWYQQTPGQGLQFLFEYFSETQRNKGNFPGRFSGRQFSNSRSEMNVSTLELGDSALYLCASSLVAGFTANDNEQFFGPGTRLTVL.

This clonotype has more than one count but fewer than ten. It is likely a read error, because the conserved phenylalanine at the end of the CDR3 is missing. No DNA is shown, since the ends of the CDR3 on it are uncertain; the CDR3 is the one TCRdb lists. V usage is TRBV10-2 and J usage is TRBJ2-7; TRBD2 was called by the table and not checked on the DNA. Germline assignment: CDR1 WSHSY and CDR2 SAAADI. 14 amino acids form the CDR3, both terminal residues included. The CDR3 protein is CARNGTSGFSSSTS.

This clonotype was seen many times. J is TRBJ1-4 and V is TRBV24-1; perhaps TRBD1 as D (5 bases). Deletions cut 4 bases from V and 8 bases from J, with 22 bases between. Germline values: CDR1 KGHDR, CDR2 SFDVKD. The CDR3 loop spans 17 amino acids. Here the CDR3 reads CATSELPGSLVGEKLFF. The CDR3 nucleotides read TGTGCCACCAGTGAGTTACCAGGGAGCCTGGTGGGCGAAAAACTGTTTTTT.

As concerns this clonotype: This may be a read error, as it is one base from a much larger clone. This chain connects TRBV10-1 to TRBJ2-7; TRBD2 agrees at 11 bases. Per germline, CDR1 WNHNN and CDR2 SYGVQD (reference sequence). The CDR3 runs to 15 residues. The CDR3 sequence is CANSESLAGVNEQYF. Written as DNA, the CDR3 is TGCGCCAACAGTGAGTCACTAGCGGGAGTGAACGAGCAGTACTTC.

The chain carries TRBV14 and TRBJ1-2; D gene ambiguous. Germline loops: CDR1 SGHDN, CDR2 FVKESK. Trimming took 0 bases from V and 1 from J, leaving 6 bases between them. The CDR3 has 14 residues. The CDR3 reads CASSQERVNYGYTF. As DNA, the CDR3 is TGTGCCAGCAGCCAAGAACGGGTTAACTATGGCTACACCTTC.

CDR3 region: CASSEQEYEQYF. In DNA, the CDR3 is TGCGCCAGCAGTGAGCAAGAATACGAGCAGTACTTC. The V call is TRBV10-1, the J call TRBJ2-7; unclear D gene. The CDR3 sequence is 12 residues long. V lost 2 bases, J lost 4 bases, and 6 bases lay in between. Germline V lookup: CDR1 WNHNN, CDR2 SYGVQD (reference sequence).

This clonotype was counted ten times or more. The chain employs TRBV6-1 and TRBJ1-1; D uncertain. Trimming left V 5 bases short and J 0 bases short, with 7 bases between. The germline V gene has CDR1 MNHNS and CDR2 SASEGT. The CDR3 totals 13 residues. CDR3: CASSKRMNTEAFF. CDR3 DNA: TGTGCCAGCAGTAAGAGAATGAACACTGAAGCTTTCTTT.

This clonotype has ten or more counts. The chain joins TRBV19 to TRBJ2-7, with 10 bases lining up with TRBD2. Looked up from germline, CDR1 is LNHDA and CDR2 is SQIVND (reference sequence). CDR3 size: 15 residues. V gave up 7 bases and J gave up 7 bases; unmatched junction bases: 13. The CDR3 region has the DNA TGTGCCAGTACCAGGACTAGCGGCAGTAGGGGGGAGCAGTACTTC. Its translation is CASTRTSGSRGEQYF.

This clonotype was observed many times. The V call is TRBV2, the J call TRBJ2-1; 11 bases match TRBD1. V dropped 3 bases and J dropped 11; count of bases not matched to a gene: 6. CDR3 length: 14 amino acids. CDR1 and CDR2 (germline): SNHLY, FYNNEI. The CDR3 is CASSDRTGGRKQFF. The CDR3 DNA is TGTGCCAGCAGTGATCGGACAGGGGGCCGCAAGCAGTTCTTC.

This clonotype appeared many times. The chain joins TRBV20-1 to TRBJ2-5; 7 bases fit TRBD1. The CDR3 is 15 amino acids. In germline, CDR1 is DFQATT, CDR2 SNEGSKA (reference sequence). The trim removed 5 bases at V and 2 bases at J, leaving 11 bases unmatched. The CDR3 nucleotides are TGCAGTGCTCGGATACCCGGGACAGCACAAGAGACCCAGTACTTC. It yields the protein CSARIPGTAQETQYF.

The chain joins TRBV12-3 or TRBV12-4 to TRBJ2-1; TRBD2 matches at 8 bases. CDR3 length: 17 residues. V gave up 3 bases and J gave up 1 base; unmatched junction bases: 8. The CDR3 region is CASSFRRAGASYNEQFF. In DNA form, the CDR3 reads TGTGCCAGCAGTTTTAGGAGAGCGGGAGCTTCCTACAATGAGCAGTTCTTC.

This clonotype was detected a few times. This sequence joins TRBV24-1 and TRBJ2-1; 7 bases agree with TRBD1. V lost 8 bases, J lost 8 bases, and 8 bases stayed unmatched. Germline V gives CDR1 KGHDR, CDR2 SFDVKD. The CDR3 contains 13 residues. CDR3 loop: CATTEGARDEQFF. DNA of the CDR3: TGTGCCACCACCGAGGGGGCTAGGGATGAGCAGTTCTTC.

This clonotype was observed a few times. This rearrangement joins TRBV24-1 to TRBJ2-1, with D possibly being TRBD1 or TRBD2 (5 bases each). The CDR3 has 17 amino acids. V lost 4 bases and J lost 1, with 16 bases in between. Germline V gene sequence: CDR1 KGHDR, CDR2 SFDVKD. CDR3 amino acids: CATSDSGPLRSYNEQFF. The CDR3 DNA sequence: TGTGCCACCAGTGACTCGGGACCCCTCCGGTCCTACAATGAGCAGTTCTTC.

This clonotype was counted ten times or more. The rearrangement joins TRBV12-3 or TRBV12-4 to TRBJ2-1; the match to TRBD2 covers 7 bases. With V trimmed by 7 bases and J by 4 bases, 7 bases remained unmatched. This CDR3 spans 14 amino acids. The CDR3 spells CASTTGTIYNEQFF. The CDR3 DNA is TGTGCCAGCACTACCGGGACTATATACAATGAGCAGTTCTTC.

This clonotype appeared many times. The chain carries TRBV7-2 and TRBJ2-7; 7 bases are shared with TRBD2. J lost 4 bases, V lost 0 bases, and 9 bases had no gene match. The CDR3 runs 16 residues. The germline V gene encodes CDR1 SGHTA and CDR2 FQGNSA. The CDR3 sequence: CASSLASASGEYEQYF. CDR3 DNA: TGTGCCAGCAGCTTAGCTTCGGCTAGCGGAGAGTACGAGCAGTACTTC.

Many counts were recorded for this clonotype. J is TRBJ1-5 and V is TRBV7-2, with 7 positions matching TRBD1. The germline gives CDR1 SGHTA, CDR2 FQGNSA. There are 14 residues in the CDR3. V lost 4 bases and J lost 3; bases outside the gene matches: 3. The chain's CDR3 is CASSYRGINQPQHF. The CDR3 DNA is TGTGCCAGCAGCTACAGGGGAATCAATCAGCCCCAGCATTTT.

The J gene is TRBJ1-2, the V gene TRBV6-1, with D possibly matching TRBD1 (6 bases). The V gene's germline CDR1 is MNHNS and CDR2 SASEGT. This CDR3 region has 13 residues. Trimming took off 7 bases at V and 2 bases at J, with 11 bases between the two ends. The CDR3, as DNA: TGTGCCAGCACCGGACAGTTGAACTATGGCTACACCTTC. This translates into CASTGQLNYGYTF.

CDR3 in DNA: TGCGCCAGCAGCCAAGATTCGGAAGCTGGAAACACCATATATTTT. Its protein product is CASSQDSEAGNTIYF. The chain employs TRBV4-1 and TRBJ1-3; D is ambiguous. The V end lost 0 bases, the J end lost 2 bases, and 8 bases lay between the germline ends. The germline gives CDR1 MGHRA, CDR2 YSYEKL. CDR3 length: 15 residues.

This clonotype came up many times. In DNA form, the CDR3 reads TGCAGTGCCTTCTTCCCGGCGGTGAGGGAGACCCAGTACTTC. The encoded protein is CSAFFPAVRETQYF. V and J are TRBV20-1 and TRBJ2-5; D is unresolved. The CDR3 consists of 14 residues. Deletions cut 6 bases from V and 5 bases from J, with 19 bases between. Germline lookup yields CDR1 DFQATT and CDR2 SNEGSKA (reference sequence).

This clonotype was seen repeatedly, ten times or more. The genes are TRBV18 and TRBJ2-3; tentative D call: TRBD1 (6 bases). CDR1 is KGHSH, CDR2 LQKENI, per germline. V shed 3 bases and J shed 3 bases, with 10 bases lying between them. CDR3 size: 14 residues. The DNA of the CDR3 is TGTGCCAGCTCACCCGATACAGGGACAGATACGCAGTATTTT. Translation gives CASSPDTGTDTQYF.